The clone carrying this TCR beta chain was seen a single time. Its antigen is not identified. The data derive from a study of T cell responses to AZD1222 COVID-19 vaccine. Sequencing was performed with immunoSEQ multiplex PCR; in TCRdb, only in-frame clones are kept and a portion is missing. Of around 60,000 clones in the sample, just over 90% were seen once. Trimming stripped 2 bases from V and 5 bases from J, with 11 bases between. This CDR3 contains 13 residues. From germline, CDR1 is SGHDT and CDR2 YYEEEE. Points from the study as a whole: Nearly half of spike-specific TCRs reportedly target variant regions that are unmutated in the B.1.351 and B.1.1.7 variants. Females made up more of the donors, who were largely white British, and clonal diversity may have come out too low.

The gene calls are TRBV5-6 and TRBJ2-7, with D perhaps TRBD1 or TRBD2 (6 bases each). This sequence originates from an adult who received the MenACWY meningococcal vaccine as a control. The sample consisted of peripheral blood, taken 28 days after the second dose of the MenACWY control vaccine. CDR3 amino acids: CASSLGGYNEQYF. The CDR3 bases are TGTGCCAGCAGCTTAGGGGGGTACAACGAGCAGTACTTC. The full variable domain, in which reference TRBV5-6 and TRBJ2-7 provide the parts outside the CDR3, is DAGVTQSPTHLIKTRGQQVTLRCSPKSGHDTVSWYQQALGQGPQFIFQYYEEEERQRGNFPDRFSGHQFPNYSSELNVNALLLGDSALYLCASSLGGYNEQYFGPGTRLTVT.